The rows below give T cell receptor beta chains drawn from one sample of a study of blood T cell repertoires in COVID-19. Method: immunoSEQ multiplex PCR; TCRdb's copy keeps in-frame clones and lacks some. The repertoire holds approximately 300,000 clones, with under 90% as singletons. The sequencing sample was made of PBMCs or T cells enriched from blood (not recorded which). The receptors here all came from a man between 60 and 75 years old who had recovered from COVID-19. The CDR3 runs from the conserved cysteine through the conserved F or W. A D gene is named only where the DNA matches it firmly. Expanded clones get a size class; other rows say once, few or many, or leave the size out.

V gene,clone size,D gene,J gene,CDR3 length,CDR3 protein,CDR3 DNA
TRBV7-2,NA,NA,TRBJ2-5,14,CASSLELVQETQYF,TGTGCCAGCAGCTTAGAACTAGTTCAAGAGACCCAGTACTTC
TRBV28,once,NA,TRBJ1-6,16,CASSLALGAFDSPLHF,TGTGCCAGCAGTTTGGCTCTCGGAGCATTTGATTCACCCCTCCACTTT
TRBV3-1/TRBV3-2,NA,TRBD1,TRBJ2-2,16,CASSQLGQGSGGELFF,TGTGCCAGCAGCCAACTCGGACAGGGGTCGGGCGGGGAGCTGTTTTTT
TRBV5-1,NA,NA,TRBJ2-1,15,CASSLGEWSYNEQFF,TGCGCCAGCAGCTTGGGGGAGTGGTCCTACAATGAGCAGTTCTTC
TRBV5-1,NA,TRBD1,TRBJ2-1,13,CAAGTGSVGEQFF,TGCGCCGCAGGGACAGGGAGTGTCGGTGAGCAGTTCTTC
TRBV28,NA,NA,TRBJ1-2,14,CASSLRGRYYGYTF,TGTGCCAGCAGTTTACGAGGCCGCTACTATGGCTACACCTTC
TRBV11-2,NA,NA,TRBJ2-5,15,CASSLDRTGVETQYF,TGTGCCAGCAGCTTAGACCGGACGGGGGTGGAGACCCAGTACTTC
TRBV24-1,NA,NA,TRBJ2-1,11,CATSDLGWQFF,TGTGCCACCAGTGATCTGGGCTGGCAGTTCTTC
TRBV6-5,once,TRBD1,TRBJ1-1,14,CASRMDRGNTEAFF,TGTGCCAGCAGAATGGACAGGGGGAACACTGAAGCTTTCTTT
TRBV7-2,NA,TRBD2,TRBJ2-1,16,CASSLTGTSEYNEQFF,TGTGCCAGCAGCCTAACCGGGACTAGCGAGTACAATGAGCAGTTCTTC
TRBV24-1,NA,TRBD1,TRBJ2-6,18,CATSDSTGAVSGANVLTF,TGTGCCACCAGTGACTCGACAGGGGCAGTCTCTGGGGCCAACGTCCTGACTTTC
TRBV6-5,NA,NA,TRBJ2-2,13,CASSYRQPGELFF,TGTGCCAGCAGTTACCGACAGCCCGGGGAGCTGTTTTTT
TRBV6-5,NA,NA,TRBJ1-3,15,CASSYSPRTGNTIYF,TGTGCCAGCAGTTACTCCCCCAGGACAGGAAACACCATATATTTT
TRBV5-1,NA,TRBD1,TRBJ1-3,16,CASSLAWDSSGNTIYF,TGCGCCAGCAGCTTGGCCTGGGACAGCTCTGGAAACACCATATATTTT
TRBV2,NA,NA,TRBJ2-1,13,CASSFDRGNEQFF,TGTGCCAGCAGTTTTGACAGAGGCAATGAGCAGTTCTTC
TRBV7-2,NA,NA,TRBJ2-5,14,CASSLSGPGETQYF,TGTGCCAGCAGCTTAAGCGGGCCTGGGGAGACCCAGTACTTC
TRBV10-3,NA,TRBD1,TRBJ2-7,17,CAISDPPGQGGVYEQYF,TGTGCCATCAGTGACCCTCCCGGACAGGGGGGAGTTTACGAGCAGTACTTC
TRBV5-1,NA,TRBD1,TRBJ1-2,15,CASSLASGGNYGYTF,TGCGCCAGCAGCTTGGCCTCAGGGGGCAACTATGGCTACACCTTC
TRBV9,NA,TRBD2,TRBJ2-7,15,CASSMGLAGAYEQYF,TGTGCCAGCAGCATGGGACTAGCGGGAGCCTACGAGCAGTACTTC
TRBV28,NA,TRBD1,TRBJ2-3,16,CASSGGDRANTDTQYF,TGTGCCAGCAGTGGGGGGGACAGGGCTAACACAGATACGCAGTATTTT
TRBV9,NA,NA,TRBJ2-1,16,CASSVRFGAQSYEQFF,TGTGCCAGCAGTGTTCGATTTGGGGCCCAATCCTATGAGCAGTTCTTC
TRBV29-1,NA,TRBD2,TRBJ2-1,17,CSVVARLAGEGRYEQFF,TGCAGCGTTGTGGCAAGACTAGCGGGAGAGGGGAGGTATGAGCAGTTCTTC
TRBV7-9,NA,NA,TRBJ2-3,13,CASAKAATDTQYF,TGTGCCAGCGCAAAGGCGGCCACAGATACGCAGTATTTT
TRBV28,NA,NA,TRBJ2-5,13,CASSNRPRETQYF,TGTGCCAGCTCCAATCGGCCGAGGGAGACCCAGTACTTC
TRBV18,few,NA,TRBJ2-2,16,CASSPPVGPQAGELFF,TGTGCCAGCTCACCACCAGTGGGTCCGCAGGCCGGGGAGCTGTTTTTT
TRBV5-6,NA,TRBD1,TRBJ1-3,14,CASRTQGAGNTIYF,TGTGCCAGCAGGACACAGGGGGCTGGAAACACCATATATTTT
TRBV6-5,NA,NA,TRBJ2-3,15,CASRGMDISTDTQYF,TGTGCCAGCAGGGGGATGGACATAAGCACAGATACGCAGTATTTT
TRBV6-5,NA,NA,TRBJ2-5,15,CASTRGGQGGETQYF,TGTGCCAGCACCCGAGGTGGGCAGGGAGGAGAGACCCAGTACTTC
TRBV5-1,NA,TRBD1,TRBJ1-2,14,CASSVGTGVQGYTF,TGCGCCAGCAGCGTCGGAACAGGGGTTCAGGGCTACACCTTC
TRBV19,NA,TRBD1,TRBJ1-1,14,CASSGQGEWTEAFF,TGTGCCAGTAGTGGACAGGGCGAGTGGACTGAAGCTTTCTTT
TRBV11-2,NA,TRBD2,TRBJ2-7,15,CASSLGSGTSYEQYF,TGTGCCAGCAGCTTAGGGAGCGGGACCTCCTACGAGCAGTACTTC
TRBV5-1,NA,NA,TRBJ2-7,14,CASSFSEPSYEQYF,TGCGCCAGCAGCTTTAGCGAACCTTCCTACGAGCAGTACTTC
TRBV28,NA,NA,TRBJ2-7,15,CASSFGGTAQREQYF,TGTGCCAGCAGTTTCGGCGGGACCGCCCAGAGAGAGCAGTACTTC
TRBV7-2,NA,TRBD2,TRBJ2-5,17,CASSLAGGPGGQETQYF,TGTGCCAGCAGCTTAGCGGGAGGGCCCGGGGGTCAAGAGACCCAGTACTTC
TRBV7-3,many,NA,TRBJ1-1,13,CASSLDSNTEAFF,TGTGCCAGCAGCCTGGACTCTAACACTGAAGCTTTCTTT